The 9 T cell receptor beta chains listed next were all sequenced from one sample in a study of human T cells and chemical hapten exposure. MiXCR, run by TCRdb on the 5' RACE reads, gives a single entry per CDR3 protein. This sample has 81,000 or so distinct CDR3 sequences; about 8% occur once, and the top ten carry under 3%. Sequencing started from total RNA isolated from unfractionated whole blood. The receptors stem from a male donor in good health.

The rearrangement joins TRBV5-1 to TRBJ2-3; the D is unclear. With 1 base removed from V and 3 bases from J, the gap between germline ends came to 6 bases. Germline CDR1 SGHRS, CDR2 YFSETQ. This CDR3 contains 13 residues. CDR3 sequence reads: CASSLLLTDTQYF. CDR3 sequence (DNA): TGCGCCAGCAGCTTGCTTTTAACAGATACGCAGTATTTT.

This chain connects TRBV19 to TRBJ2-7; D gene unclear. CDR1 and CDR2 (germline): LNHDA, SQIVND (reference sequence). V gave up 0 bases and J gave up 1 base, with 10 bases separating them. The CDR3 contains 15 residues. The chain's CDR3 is CASSIDVRDSYEQYF. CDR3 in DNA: TGTGCCAGTAGTATAGATGTAAGGGATTCCTACGAGCAGTACTTC.

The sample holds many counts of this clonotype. CDR3: CASSPGTGRYEQYF. The CDR3 DNA reads as TGCGCCAGCAGCCCCGGGACAGGTCGGTACGAGCAGTACTTC. This rearrangement joins TRBV5-1 to TRBJ2-7, with 8 bases aligning to TRBD1. Trimming removed 4 bases from V and 4 bases from J; junction bases left unmatched: 7. CDR1 and CDR2 (germline): SGHRS, YFSETQ. The CDR3 has 14 amino acids.

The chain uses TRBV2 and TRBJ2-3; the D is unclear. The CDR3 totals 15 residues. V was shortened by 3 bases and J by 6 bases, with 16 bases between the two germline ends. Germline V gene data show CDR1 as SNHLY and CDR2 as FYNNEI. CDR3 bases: TGTGCCAGCAGTGAGGTCAATTCACTGGCGGATACGCAGTATTTT. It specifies CASSEVNSLADTQYF.

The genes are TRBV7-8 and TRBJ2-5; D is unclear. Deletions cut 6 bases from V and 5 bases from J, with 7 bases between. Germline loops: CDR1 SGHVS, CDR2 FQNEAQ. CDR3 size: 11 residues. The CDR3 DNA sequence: TGTGCCAGCAGTCGAGTGGAGACCCAGTACTTC. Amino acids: CASSRVETQYF. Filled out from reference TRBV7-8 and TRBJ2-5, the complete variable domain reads GAGVSQSPRYKVAKRGQDVALRCDPISGHVSLFWYQQALGQGPEFLTYFQNEAQLDKSGLPSDRFFAERPEGSVSTLKIQRTQQEDSAVYLCASSRVETQYFGPGTRLLVL.

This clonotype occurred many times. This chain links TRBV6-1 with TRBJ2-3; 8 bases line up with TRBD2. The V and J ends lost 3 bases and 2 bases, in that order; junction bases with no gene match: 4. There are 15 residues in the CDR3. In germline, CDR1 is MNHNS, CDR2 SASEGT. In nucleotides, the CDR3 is TGTGCCAGCAGTGACGGGGGGGCACACACAGATACGCAGTATTTT. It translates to CASSDGGAHTDTQYF.

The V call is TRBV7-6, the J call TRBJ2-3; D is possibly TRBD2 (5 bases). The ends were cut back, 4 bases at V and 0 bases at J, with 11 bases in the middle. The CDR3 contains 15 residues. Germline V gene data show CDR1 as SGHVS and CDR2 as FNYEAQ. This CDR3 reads CASSSSGASTDTQYF. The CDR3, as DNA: TGTGCCAGCAGCTCGAGCGGTGCTAGCACAGATACGCAGTATTTT.

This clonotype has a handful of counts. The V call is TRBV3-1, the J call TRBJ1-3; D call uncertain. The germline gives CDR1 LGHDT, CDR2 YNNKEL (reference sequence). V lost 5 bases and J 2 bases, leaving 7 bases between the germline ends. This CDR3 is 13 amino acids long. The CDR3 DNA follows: TGTGCCAGCAGCGCGGCGGCTGGAAACACCATATATTTT. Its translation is CASSAAAGNTIYF.

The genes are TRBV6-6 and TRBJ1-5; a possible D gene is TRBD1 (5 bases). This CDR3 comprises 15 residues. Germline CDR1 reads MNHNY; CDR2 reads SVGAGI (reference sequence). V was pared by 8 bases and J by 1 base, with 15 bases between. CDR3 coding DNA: TGTGCCAGCCTATTAAAGCGGGACAGCAATCAGCCCCAGCATTTT. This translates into CASLLKRDSNQPQHF.